This T cell receptor beta chain came from a study of T cells after yellow fever vaccination. Notes on the study in general: A weaker secondary response peaked on day 5, the primary on day 15. A large majority of primary-vaccination clones showed up again after the booster (about 96% CD4, approximately 90% CD8).

This clonotype showed up just a few times. As yet, its antigen is unknown. TCRdb re-analysed the 5' RACE reads in MiXCR, keeping a single row per CDR3 protein. The table records 550,000 or so distinct CDR3 sequences, 15% to 20% of them present only once. CDR1 WSHSY and CDR2 SAAADI come from the germline V gene. V dropped 5 bases and J dropped 5 bases, with 9 bases sitting between them. The CDR3 is 12 residues long. The clonotype was recovered from a man in his thirties or forties who received the YFV17D yellow fever vaccine. The sample consisted of PBMCs, taken 15 days after the yellow fever booster vaccination. V is TRBV10-2 and J is TRBJ2-5; D may correspond to TRBD1 or TRBD2 (5 bases each). The CDR3 DNA sequence: TGCGCCAGCAGTTTTGAGGGGGAGACCCAGTACTTC. This translates into CASSFEGETQYF.